This T cell receptor (beta chain) was recovered during a study of brain T cells in children with intractable seizures (TCRdb year 2021). For the wider study: Resected brain tissue from more than 40 pediatric epilepsy surgery cases was first screened for immune gene transcripts using a NanoString immunology panel. Among the approximately 12 selected surgery cases, pre-surgery blood was additionally sequenced for eight, leaving four cases with brain tissue only. What the research found in general, with its limitations: Because sequencing depth differed between pre- and post-surgery blood, the absence of clones from the pre-surgery sample may reflect undersampling. Viral specificity was inferred only from CDR3 sequence similarity, and patients' HCMV serostatus was unknown.

Comments on this clone: The antigen it recognizes is unknown. Per-base qualities were not stored, and no clone one base away is much larger.

The immunoSEQ assay was used to generate TCR beta chain sequences from genomic DNA. The authors' analysis ran thus. CDR3 sequences not starting with the conserved framework cysteine at position 104 were manually removed. Clonality was calculated as one minus the normalized Shannon's Diversity Index, with values ranging from 0 (maximal diversity) to 1 (oligoclonal). Chi-squared comparison-of-proportions tests assessed whether the same CDR3 differed in frequency between samples, such as brain versus blood. Public clonotypes were identified through searches of immuneACCESS, and similarity to known antiviral clonotypes was evaluated with the VDJdb browser. TCRdb holds this immuneACCESS table with in-frame rearrangements only. Some clones are missing; in checked studies, unresolved V genes explain under half, and the rest has no known cause. V, J and clone size are those of that table, while D and trimming were read from the DNA. This sample lists 300,000 to 400,000 clones; nearly 95% were detected once. The ten largest clones take up under 7% of the sample.

The sample's time point label is to be understood as: blood from clinic visit 5 months post-surgery; TSC patient then seizure free. The surgery cases with the highest brain T cell transcript signatures were chosen for TCR beta chain sequencing of brain tissue, and also of blood when blood was available. Patients had been treated with at least one anti-epileptic drug before surgery. The TCR-sequenced patients were children whose drug-resistant epilepsy was caused by tuberous sclerosis complex, focal cortical dysplasia, Rasmussen encephalitis or hemimegalencephaly. Bulk genomic DNA was isolated from unsorted brain tissue and whole blood using the Monarch genomic DNA purification kit. Sequencing used peripheral blood, obtained 5 to 6 months after surgery. This clonotype originated in a boy younger than two with tuberous sclerosis and intractable seizures.

The CDR3 reads CASSFGPQETQYF. The sequenced DNA is TGTGCCAGCAGCTTCGGACCTCAAGAGACCCAGTACTTC. The chain uses TRBV7-9 and TRBJ2-5; no D segment can be confidently identified. V is reduced by 3 bases and J by 2 bases, leaving a spacing of 7 bases between them. The cysteine opens and the phenylalanine closes a CDR3 of 13 amino acids. The kept DNA is CDR3 alone, 39 bases in frame from the first base. Looking up the germline V gene (reference sequence) yields CDR1 SEHNR and CDR2 FQNEAQ.